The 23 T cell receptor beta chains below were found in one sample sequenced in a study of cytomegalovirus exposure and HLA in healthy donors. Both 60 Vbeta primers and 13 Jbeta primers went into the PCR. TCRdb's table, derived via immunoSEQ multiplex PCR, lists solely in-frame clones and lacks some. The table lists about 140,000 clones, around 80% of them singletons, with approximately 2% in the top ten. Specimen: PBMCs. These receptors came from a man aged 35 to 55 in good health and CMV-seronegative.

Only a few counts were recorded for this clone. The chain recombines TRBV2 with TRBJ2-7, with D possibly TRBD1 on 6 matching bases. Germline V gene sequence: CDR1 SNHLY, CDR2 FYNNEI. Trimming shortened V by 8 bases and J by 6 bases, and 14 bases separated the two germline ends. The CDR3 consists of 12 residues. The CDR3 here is CASYGTFGEQYF. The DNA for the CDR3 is TGTGCCAGCTATGGGACATTCGGCGAGCAGTACTTC.

DNA for the CDR3: TGTGCCAGCAGCTCCCAGGGGGCCGGGGACTATGGCTACACCTTC. It codes for CASSSQGAGDYGYTF. This rearrangement joins TRBV7-9 to TRBJ1-2; 8 bases agree with TRBD1. CDR1 SEHNR and CDR2 FQNEAQ come from the germline V gene (reference sequence). The CDR3 totals 15 residues. Losses at the gene ends were 4 bases for V and 3 bases for J; bases not matched to a gene: 7. Full variable domain (missing parts from reference TRBV7-9 and TRBJ1-2): DTGVSQNPRHKITKRGQNVTFRCDPISEHNRLYWYRQTLGQGPEFLTYFQNEAQLEKSRLLSDRFSAERPKGSFSTLEIQRTEQGDSAMYLCASSSQGAGDYGYTFGSGTRLTVV.

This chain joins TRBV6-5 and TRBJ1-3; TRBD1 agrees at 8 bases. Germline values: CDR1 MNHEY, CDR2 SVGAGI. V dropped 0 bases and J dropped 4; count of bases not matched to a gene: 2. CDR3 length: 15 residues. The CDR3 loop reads CASSYSRQGGNTIYF. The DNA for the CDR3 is TGTGCCAGCAGTTACTCGAGACAGGGGGGAAACACCATATATTTT.

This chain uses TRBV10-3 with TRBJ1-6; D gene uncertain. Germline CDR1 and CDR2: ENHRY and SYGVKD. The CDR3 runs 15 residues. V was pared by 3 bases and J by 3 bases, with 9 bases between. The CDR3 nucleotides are TGTGCCATCAGTGATCCGCGTATCTATAATTCACCCCTCCACTTT. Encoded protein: CAISDPRIYNSPLHF.

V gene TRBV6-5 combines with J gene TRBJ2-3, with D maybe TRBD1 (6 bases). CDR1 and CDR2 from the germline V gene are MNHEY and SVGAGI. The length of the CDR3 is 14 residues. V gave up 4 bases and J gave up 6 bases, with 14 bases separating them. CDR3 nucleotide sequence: TGTGCCAGCAGTTCATACAGGGTCGCGGATACGCAGTATTTT. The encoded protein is CASSSYRVADTQYF.

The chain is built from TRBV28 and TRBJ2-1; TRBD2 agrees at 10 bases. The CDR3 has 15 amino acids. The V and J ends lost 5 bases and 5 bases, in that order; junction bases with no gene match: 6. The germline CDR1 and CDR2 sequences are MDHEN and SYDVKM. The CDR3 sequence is CASSVPGTSDNEQFF. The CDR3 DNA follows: TGTGCCAGCAGTGTACCCGGGACTAGCGACAATGAGCAGTTCTTC.

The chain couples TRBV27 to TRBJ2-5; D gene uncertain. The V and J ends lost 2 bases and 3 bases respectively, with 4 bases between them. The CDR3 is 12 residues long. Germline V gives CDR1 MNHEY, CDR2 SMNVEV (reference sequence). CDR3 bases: TGTGCCAGCAGTTTAGTAGAAGAGACCCAGTACTTC. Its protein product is CASSLVEETQYF.

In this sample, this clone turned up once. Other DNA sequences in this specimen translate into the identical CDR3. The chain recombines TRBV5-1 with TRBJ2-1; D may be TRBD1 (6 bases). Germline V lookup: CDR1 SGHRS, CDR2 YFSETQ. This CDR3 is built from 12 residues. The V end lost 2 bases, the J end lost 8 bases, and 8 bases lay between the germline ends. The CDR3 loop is CASSLSGDEQFF. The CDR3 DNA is TGCGCCAGCAGCTTATCAGGGGATGAGCAGTTCTTC.

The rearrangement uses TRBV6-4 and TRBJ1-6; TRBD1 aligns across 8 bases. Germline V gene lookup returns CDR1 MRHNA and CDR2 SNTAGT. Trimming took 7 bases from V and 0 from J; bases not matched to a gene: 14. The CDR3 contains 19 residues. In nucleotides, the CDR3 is TGTGCCAGCAAGCCCAGGGCAGGGGGCGACAGCTCCTATAATTCACCCCTCCACTTT. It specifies CASKPRAGGDSSYNSPLHF.

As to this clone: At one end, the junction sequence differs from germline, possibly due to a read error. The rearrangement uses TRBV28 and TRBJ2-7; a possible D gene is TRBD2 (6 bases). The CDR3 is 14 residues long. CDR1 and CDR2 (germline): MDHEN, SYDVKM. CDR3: CASTGTPNSYEQYF. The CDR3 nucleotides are TGTGCAAGCACCGGGACTCCTAACTCCTACGAGCAGTACTTC. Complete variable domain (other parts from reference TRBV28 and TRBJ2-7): DVKVTQSSRYLVKRTGEKVFLECVQDMDHENMFWYRQDPGLGLRLIYFSYDVKMKEKGDIPEGYSVSREKKERFSLILESASTNQTSMYLCASTGTPNSYEQYFGPGTRLTVT.

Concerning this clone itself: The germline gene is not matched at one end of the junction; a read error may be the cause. The CDR3 loop reads CASSYSPGVRTGTQYF. In DNA, the CDR3 is TGTGCCAGCAGTTACTCGCCGGGGGTTCGTACAGGTACGCAGTATTTT. The V gene is TRBV6-5, the J gene TRBJ2-3; D possibly corresponds to TRBD2 (6 bases). Germline V gene data show CDR1 as MNHEY and CDR2 as SVGAGI. This CDR3 comprises 16 residues.

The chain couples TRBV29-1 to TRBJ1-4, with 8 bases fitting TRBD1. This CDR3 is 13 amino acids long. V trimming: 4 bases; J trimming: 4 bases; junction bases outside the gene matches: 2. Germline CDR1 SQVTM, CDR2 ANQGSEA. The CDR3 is CSVAGQGNEKLFF. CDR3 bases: TGCAGCGTTGCAGGACAGGGTAATGAAAAACTGTTTTTT.

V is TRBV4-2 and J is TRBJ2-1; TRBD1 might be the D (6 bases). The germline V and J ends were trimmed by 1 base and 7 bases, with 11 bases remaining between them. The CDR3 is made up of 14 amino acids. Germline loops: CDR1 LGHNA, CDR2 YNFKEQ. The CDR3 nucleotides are TGTGCCAGCAGCCAAGGACAGGAGATAAATGAGCAGTTCTTC. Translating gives CASSQGQEINEQFF.

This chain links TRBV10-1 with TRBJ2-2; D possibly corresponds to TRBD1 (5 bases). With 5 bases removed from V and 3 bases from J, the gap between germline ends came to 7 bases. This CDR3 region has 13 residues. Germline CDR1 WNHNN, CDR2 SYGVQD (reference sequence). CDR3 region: CASSWGYTGELFF. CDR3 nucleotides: TGCGCCAGCAGTTGGGGCTACACCGGGGAGCTGTTTTTT.

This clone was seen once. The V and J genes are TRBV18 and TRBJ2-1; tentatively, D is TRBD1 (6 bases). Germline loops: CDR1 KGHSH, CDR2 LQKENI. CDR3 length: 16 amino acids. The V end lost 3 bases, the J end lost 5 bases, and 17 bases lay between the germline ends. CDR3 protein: CASSPGPQGIHNEQFF. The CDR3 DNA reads TGTGCCAGCTCACCGGGCCCACAGGGAATACACAATGAGCAGTTCTTC.

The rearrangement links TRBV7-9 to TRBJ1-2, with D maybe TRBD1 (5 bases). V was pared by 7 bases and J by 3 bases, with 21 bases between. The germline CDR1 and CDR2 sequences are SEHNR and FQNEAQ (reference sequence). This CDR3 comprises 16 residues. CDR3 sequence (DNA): TGTGCCAGCACAGTTGGGGCGCCGACAGATGACTATGGCTACACCTTC. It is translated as CASTVGAPTDDYGYTF.

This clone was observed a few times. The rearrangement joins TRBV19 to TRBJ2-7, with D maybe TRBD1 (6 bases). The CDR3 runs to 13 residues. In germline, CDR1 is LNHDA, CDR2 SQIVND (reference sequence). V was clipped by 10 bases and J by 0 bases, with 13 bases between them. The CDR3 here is CATRTASSYEQYF. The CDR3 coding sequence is TGTGCCACCCGGACAGCAAGCTCCTACGAGCAGTACTTC.

CDR3 in DNA: TGTGCCAGCAGGGGACAGGGGGCCAAGGCTACCTACGAGCAGTACTTC. Protein product: CASRGQGAKATYEQYF. The chain is built from TRBV6-6 and TRBJ2-7; 12 bases are a match to TRBD1. J was trimmed by 2 bases and V by 6 bases; bases with no gene match: 8. There are 16 residues in the CDR3. The germline CDR1 and CDR2 sequences are MNHNY and SVGAGI (reference sequence).

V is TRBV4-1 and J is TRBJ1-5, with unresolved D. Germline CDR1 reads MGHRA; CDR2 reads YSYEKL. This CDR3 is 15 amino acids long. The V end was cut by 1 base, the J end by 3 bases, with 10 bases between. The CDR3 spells CASSQGAGYNQPQHF. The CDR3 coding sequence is TGCGCCAGCAGCCAAGGCGCGGGTTACAATCAGCCCCAGCATTTT.

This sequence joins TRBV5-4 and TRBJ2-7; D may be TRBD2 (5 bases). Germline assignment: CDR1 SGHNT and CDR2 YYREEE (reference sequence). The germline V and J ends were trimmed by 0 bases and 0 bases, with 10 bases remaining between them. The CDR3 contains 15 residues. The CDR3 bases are TGTGCCAGCAGCTTGGAGGCTAGCCCCTCCTACGAGCAGTACTTC. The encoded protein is CASSLEASPSYEQYF.

The CDR3 coding sequence is TGTGCCAGCAGTGTTTCAAGCGGCCAAGAGACCCAGTACTTC. Protein sequence: CASSVSSGQETQYF. This chain joins TRBV25-1 and TRBJ2-5; perhaps TRBD2 as D (5 bases). From germline, CDR1 is MGHDK and CDR2 SYGVNS. The V end lost 4 bases, the J end lost 1 base, and 10 bases lay between the germline ends. This CDR3 is 14 amino acids long.

In nucleotides, the CDR3 is TGTGCCAGCTCACCAGGAGGGGGACAGCCCTCCTACAATGAGCAGTTCTTC. This translates into CASSPGGGQPSYNEQFF. The J gene is TRBJ2-1, the V gene TRBV18; tentative D call: TRBD1 (7 bases). Trimming took off 2 bases at V and 0 bases at J, with 14 bases between the two ends. The CDR3 length is 17 residues. Germline loops: CDR1 KGHSH, CDR2 LQKENI.

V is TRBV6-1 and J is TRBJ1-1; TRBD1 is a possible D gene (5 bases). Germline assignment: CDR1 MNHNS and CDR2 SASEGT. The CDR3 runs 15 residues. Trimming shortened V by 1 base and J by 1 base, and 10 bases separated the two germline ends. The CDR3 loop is CASSEGQGPNTEAFF. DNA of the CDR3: TGTGCCAGCAGTGAAGGGCAGGGCCCGAACACTGAAGCTTTCTTT.